This T cell receptor (beta chain) was observed in a study of lymphopenia after photon versus proton radiotherapy. Notes on the study in general: Oligoclonal CD8+ Temra expansion after nadir drove photon patients' diversity drop. Better survival with proton therapy was suggested as possible, not demonstrated. Relative stability marked proton patients; photon patients lost diversity and naive cells.

As regards this clone: The antigen remains unidentified.

Germline CDR1 and CDR2: SGHRS and YFSETQ. V was shortened by 5 bases and J by 4 bases, with 16 bases between the two germline ends. The CDR3 runs to 15 residues. Repertoires were generated with immunoSEQ multiplex PCR, while TCRdb's copy carries only in-frame clones and drops some. The sample holds tens of thousands of clones; 85% to 90% are singletons and the top ten take 10%. The clonotype was recovered from a woman aged 70-85 years with pancreatic cancer. Some clones in this sample may be carry-over from other donors' samples. The V and J genes are TRBV5-1 and TRBJ2-1; D gene uncertain. The material sequenced was peripheral blood, taken from a patient treated with proton-based radiotherapy. CDR3 nucleotide sequence: TGCGCCAGCAGTCCAGAAGGGAAACCATACAATGAGCAGTTCTTC. It encodes CASSPEGKPYNEQFF.